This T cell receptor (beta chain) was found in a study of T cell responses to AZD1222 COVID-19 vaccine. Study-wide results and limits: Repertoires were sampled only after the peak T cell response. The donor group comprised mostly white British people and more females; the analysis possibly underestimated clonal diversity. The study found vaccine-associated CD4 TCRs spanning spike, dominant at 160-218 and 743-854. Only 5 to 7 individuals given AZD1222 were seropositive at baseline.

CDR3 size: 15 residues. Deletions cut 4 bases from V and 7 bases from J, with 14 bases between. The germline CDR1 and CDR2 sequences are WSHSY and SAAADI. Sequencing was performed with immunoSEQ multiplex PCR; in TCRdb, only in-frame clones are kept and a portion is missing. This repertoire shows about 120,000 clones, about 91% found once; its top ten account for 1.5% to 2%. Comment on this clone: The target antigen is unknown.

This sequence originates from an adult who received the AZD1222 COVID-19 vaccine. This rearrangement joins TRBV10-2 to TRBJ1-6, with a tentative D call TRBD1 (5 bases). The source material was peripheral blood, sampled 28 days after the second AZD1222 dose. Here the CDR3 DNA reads TGCGCCAGCAGTGGTTCGACAGCTCTCAATTCACCCCTCCACTTT. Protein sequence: CASSGSTALNSPLHF.